Following are 31 T cell receptor beta chains from one sample sequenced in a study of cytomegalovirus exposure and HLA in healthy donors. 13 Jbeta primers and 60 Vbeta primers were used for the PCR. Assay used: immunoSEQ multiplex PCR; TCRdb lists only in-frame clones, some missing. The listing contains about 130,000 clones. The sequenced sample consisted of PBMCs. All receptors come from a woman aged 40-49 years in good health and CMV-seronegative.

The chain couples TRBV11-2 to TRBJ1-5; D is possibly TRBD1 (6 bases). Trimming stripped 6 bases from V and 3 bases from J, with 15 bases between. This CDR3 region has 15 residues. The germline CDR1 and CDR2 sequences are SGHAT and FQNNGV. The CDR3 DNA reads TGTGCCAGCAGTCCTGGCGGGGGCGTCAATCAGCCCCAGCATTTT. Translation gives CASSPGGGVNQPQHF.

The chain combines TRBV28 with TRBJ2-5, with a tentative D call TRBD1 (7 bases). This CDR3 comprises 14 residues. CDR1 is MDHEN and CDR2 is SYDVKM in the germline V gene. The germline V and J ends were trimmed by 10 bases and 4 bases, with 19 bases remaining between them. This CDR3 reads CAILTGVGGETQYF. The CDR3 DNA sequence: TGTGCCATCCTTACAGGGGTGGGAGGAGAGACCCAGTACTTC.

This chain links TRBV5-1 with TRBJ1-1; a possible D gene is TRBD1 (5 bases). The CDR3 consists of 15 residues. Germline CDR1 reads SGHRS; CDR2 reads YFSETQ. V was clipped by 4 bases and J by 4 bases, with 17 bases between them. The CDR3 spells CASSRDGGRGTEAFF. The CDR3 nucleotides are TGCGCCAGCAGCCGGGACGGGGGACGGGGCACTGAAGCTTTCTTT.

In DNA, the CDR3 is TGTGCCAGCAGGGCCTGGTCTAATGAAAAACTGTTTTTT. Protein: CASRAWSNEKLFF. The rearrangement uses TRBV7-9 and TRBJ1-4; D call uncertain. Germline loops: CDR1 SEHNR, CDR2 FQNEAQ (reference sequence). The CDR3 runs 13 residues. The V gene lost 6 bases and the J gene lost 3 bases, with 8 bases spanning the gap. Complete variable domain (other parts from reference TRBV7-9 and TRBJ1-4): DTGVSQNPRHKITKRGQNVTFRCDPISEHNRLYWYRQTLGQGPEFLTYFQNEAQLEKSRLLSDRFSAERPKGSFSTLEIQRTEQGDSAMYLCASRAWSNEKLFFGSGTQLSVL.

This chain uses TRBV5-4 with TRBJ1-1; 7 nucleotides agree with TRBD1. With V trimmed by 3 bases and J by 3 bases, 11 bases remained unmatched. This CDR3 region has 16 residues. Germline CDR1 SGHNT, CDR2 YYREEE (reference sequence). The CDR3 spells CASSSHRGPGDTEAFF. The CDR3 DNA reads TGTGCCAGCAGCTCACATAGGGGGCCAGGGGACACTGAAGCTTTCTTT.

The genes are TRBV28 and TRBJ1-3; a possible D gene is TRBD1 (5 bases). CDR1 and CDR2 (germline): MDHEN, SYDVKM. The germline V and J ends were trimmed by 6 bases and 2 bases, with 11 bases remaining between them. The CDR3 contains 14 residues. The CDR3 spells CASSAGGTGNTIYF. The CDR3 nucleotides are TGTGCCAGCAGCGCGGGGGGTACTGGAAACACCATATATTTT.

The V and J genes are TRBV7-9 and TRBJ2-1, with D uncertain. This CDR3 has 10 amino acids. From germline, CDR1 is SEHNR and CDR2 FQNEAQ (reference sequence). The ends were cut back, 11 bases at V and 6 bases at J, with 8 bases in the middle. The CDR3 spells CAARGNEQFF. The CDR3 DNA follows: TGTGCCGCGAGAGGCAATGAGCAGTTCTTC.

The V gene is TRBV9, the J gene TRBJ2-5; no definite D call. Trimming stripped 5 bases from V and 5 bases from J, with 13 bases between. CDR3 length: 13 amino acids. Germline V gene sequence: CDR1 SGDLS, CDR2 YYNGEE. The CDR3 is CASSAAEAETQYF. DNA of the CDR3: TGTGCCAGCAGTGCGGCAGAGGCGGAGACCCAGTACTTC.

The CDR3 coding sequence is TGCGCCAGCAGCTTGGCCCCCAGGGACACTGAAGCTTTCTTT. Its translation is CASSLAPRDTEAFF. The V gene is TRBV5-1, the J gene TRBJ1-1; tentatively, D is TRBD1 (5 bases). The CDR3 spans 14 residues. Trimming removed 0 bases at V and 3 bases at J, with 9 bases between. CDR1 SGHRS and CDR2 YFSETQ come from the germline V gene.

The chain is built from TRBV7-9 and TRBJ1-3; D is possibly TRBD1 (5 bases). This CDR3 has 18 residues. Germline CDR1 SEHNR, CDR2 FQNEAQ (reference sequence). Trimming took off 5 bases at V and 8 bases at J, with 28 bases between the two ends. CDR3 bases: TGTGCCAGCAGCCCCGGGCAGGGAAGGGGCCCAGGCGGAGACACCATATATTTT. Its protein is CASSPGQGRGPGGDTIYF.

This chain joins TRBV5-1 and TRBJ2-5; a possible D gene is TRBD2 (5 bases). The DNA end is a closer match to TRBJ2-7, so the J assignment may be wrong. Germline V gene data show CDR1 as SGHRS and CDR2 as YFSETQ. The CDR3 totals 12 residues. CDR3 nucleotide sequence: TGCGCCAGCAGCGAGGGCTCCTACGAGCAGTACTTC. As protein: CASSEGSYEQYF.

The chain links TRBV6-5 to TRBJ1-3; D not resolved. Germline-derived CDR1 and CDR2 are MNHEY and SVGAGI. The ends were cut back, 2 bases at V and 3 bases at J, with 11 bases in the middle. The CDR3 length is 15 residues. CDR3 region: CASSYGTDYGNTIYF. CDR3 DNA sequence: TGTGCCAGCAGTTACGGTACAGACTATGGAAACACCATATATTTT.

V is TRBV10-1 and J is TRBJ2-5; D gene ambiguous. Germline lookup yields CDR1 WNHNN and CDR2 SYGVQD (reference sequence). The CDR3 consists of 15 residues. V was cut by 7 bases and J by 5 bases, with 20 bases left in between. CDR3 sequence (DNA): TGCGCCAGCATAAGGTCGCGGCTCCCAGCGGAGACCCAGTACTTC. This sequence encodes CASIRSRLPAETQYF.

The chain is built from TRBV19 and TRBJ1-2, with 9 bases that match TRBD1. The V gene end was trimmed by 5 bases and the J gene end by 2 bases; junction bases not matched to a gene: 9. CDR3 length equals 16 residues. Germline V lookup: CDR1 LNHDA, CDR2 SQIVND (reference sequence). CDR3 in DNA: TGTGCCAGTAGTCACGACAGGGGGGGACCCAACTATGGCTACACCTTC. It codes for CASSHDRGGPNYGYTF. Full variable domain (outside the CDR3, taken from reference TRBV19 and TRBJ1-2): DGGITQSPKYLFRKEGQNVTLSCEQNLNHDAMYWYRQDPGQGLRLIYYSQIVNDFQKGDIAEGYSVSREKKESFPLTVTSAQKNPTAFYLCASSHDRGGPNYGYTFGSGTRLTVV.

The chain employs TRBV4-1 and TRBJ2-7; possible D gene TRBD1, 6 bases. There are 14 residues in the CDR3. Looked up from germline, CDR1 is MGHRA and CDR2 is YSYEKL. V was shortened by 0 bases and J by 12 bases, with 18 bases between the two germline ends. CDR3 coding DNA: TGCGCCAGCAGCCAAGAAGAAGGGGCCGGACAGCGGTACTTC. Translating it yields CASSQEEGAGQRYF.

This chain links TRBV7-3 with TRBJ2-3, with D possibly being TRBD1 (6 bases). From germline, CDR1 is SGHTA and CDR2 FQGTGA. The CDR3 contains 14 residues. The germline V and J ends were trimmed by 2 bases and 5 bases, with 11 bases remaining between them. CDR3 sequence: CASSLGVRGDTQYF. CDR3 bases: TGTGCCAGCAGCTTAGGGGTCAGGGGAGATACGCAGTATTTT.

The CDR3 nucleotides read TGTGCCAGCAGCTTGTTCCTCAGCGGGGAGTCAGCCTCCTACGAGCAGTACGTC. It is translated as CASSLFLSGESASYEQYV. V gene TRBV7-9 combines with J gene TRBJ2-7; 7 positions match TRBD2. The CDR3 extends over 18 amino acids. The germline gives CDR1 SEHNR, CDR2 FQNEAQ (reference sequence). The J segment lost 0 bases and the V segment lost 3 bases, leaving 14 bases of the junction unmatched.

The chain couples TRBV19 to TRBJ2-1; the match to TRBD2 covers 8 bases. Germline lookup yields CDR1 LNHDA and CDR2 SQIVND (reference sequence). This CDR3 spans 15 amino acids. J lost 5 bases, V lost 3 bases, and 6 bases had no gene match. CDR3 sequence reads: CASSIGGAKHNEQFF. CDR3 DNA: TGTGCCAGTAGTATCGGGGGGGCGAAGCACAATGAGCAGTTCTTC.

This sequence joins TRBV6-6 and TRBJ1-2; 8 bases are a match to TRBD1. CDR1 is MNHNY, CDR2 SVGAGI, per germline (reference sequence). The CDR3 is 16 amino acids. J lost 3 bases, V lost 5 bases, and 11 bases had no gene match. The CDR3 sequence is CASSTLNRGRDYGYTF. In nucleotides, the CDR3 is TGTGCCAGCAGTACCCTCAACAGGGGGAGAGACTATGGCTACACCTTC.

This chain connects TRBV7-3 to TRBJ2-2; D perhaps matches TRBD2 (7 bases). Trimming pared 5 bases from V and 13 bases from J, leaving 17 bases between. This CDR3 is built from 13 residues. Germline V gene lookup returns CDR1 SGHTA and CDR2 FQGTGA. This CDR3 reads CASSTREGGRLFF. The CDR3 DNA reads as TGTGCCAGCAGCACCAGAGAGGGGGGGAGGCTGTTTTTT.

The chain employs TRBV7-3 and TRBJ1-2, with 7 bases matching TRBD1. CDR3 size: 15 residues. Germline values: CDR1 SGHTA, CDR2 FQGTGA. J was trimmed by 0 bases and V by 4 bases; bases with no gene match: 5. The CDR3: CASSYDRASNYGYTF. CDR3 in DNA: TGTGCCAGCAGCTACGACAGGGCGTCTAACTATGGCTACACCTTC. Full variable domain (remainder filled in from reference TRBV7-3 and TRBJ1-2): GAGVSQTPSNKVTEKGKYVELRCDPISGHTALYWYRQSLGQGPEFLIYFQGTGAADDSGLPNDRFFAVRPEGSVSTLKIQRTERGDSAVYLCASSYDRASNYGYTFGSGTRLTVV.

The V gene is TRBV6-6, the J gene TRBJ2-2, with 7 bases matching TRBD2. The CDR3 runs to 15 residues. Per germline, CDR1 MNHNY and CDR2 SVGAGI (reference sequence). Germline trimming cut 4 bases from V and 5 bases from J; bases unmatched to any gene: 7. The CDR3: CASSLKRGWTGELFF. The CDR3 nucleotides are TGTGCCAGCAGTTTGAAGCGGGGATGGACCGGGGAGCTGTTTTTT.

CDR3 in DNA: TGTGCCAGCAGTTTACGGAAAACAGGGAGGGATTCCTACTATAATTCACCCCTCCACTTT. Its protein is CASSLRKTGRDSYYNSPLHF. The rearrangement links TRBV28 to TRBJ1-6; tentative D call: TRBD1 (6 bases). Looked up from germline, CDR1 is MDHEN and CDR2 is SYDVKM. V was pared by 2 bases and J by 3 bases, with 23 bases between. The CDR3 runs to 20 residues.

J is TRBJ2-1 and V is TRBV10-3; TRBD2 matches at 12 bases. The CDR3 sequence is 15 residues long. The ends lost 3 bases at V and 7 bases at J; junction bases unmatched: 4. Germline values: CDR1 ENHRY, CDR2 SYGVKD. CDR3 sequence reads: CAISELAGGLNEQFF. DNA of the CDR3: TGTGCCATCAGTGAACTAGCGGGGGGTCTTAATGAGCAGTTCTTC.

The gene calls are TRBV6-6 and TRBJ2-7; TRBD1 matches 9 bases. V lost 4 bases, J lost 2 bases, and 3 bases stayed unmatched. The CDR3 is 14 amino acids. In germline, CDR1 is MNHNY, CDR2 SVGAGI (reference sequence). Written as DNA, the CDR3 is TGTGCCAGCAGTTCCCGGACAGGGGCCTACGAGCAGTACTTC. Its protein product is CASSSRTGAYEQYF.

The rearrangement joins TRBV6-1 to TRBJ2-7; tentatively, D is TRBD2 (5 bases). Trimming left V 5 bases short and J 2 bases short, with 16 bases between. The V gene's germline CDR1 is MNHNS and CDR2 SASEGT. This CDR3 spans 15 amino acids. The CDR3 DNA reads TGTGCCAGCAGTTTGCTCCCGGGGATGGCCTACGAGCAGTACGTC. Translating gives CASSLLPGMAYEQYV.

V usage is TRBV19 and J usage is TRBJ1-1; 7 positions match TRBD1. Per germline, CDR1 LNHDA and CDR2 SQIVND (reference sequence). The CDR3 contains 14 residues. Trimming at V came to 4 bases and at J to 2 bases, leaving 4 bases not matched to a gene. As DNA, the CDR3 is TGTGCCAGTAGTACGACAGGGAAAAACACTGAAGCTTTCTTT. Encoded protein: CASSTTGKNTEAFF.

CDR3 coding DNA: TGTGCCAGTAGTACGACAGAGGGGGTTGGAATGAGAGGCTACACCTTC. Translation: CASSTTEGVGMRGYTF. The chain links TRBV19 to TRBJ1-2; TRBD1 is a possible D gene (6 bases). Trimming removed 4 bases from V and 8 bases from J, with 23 bases in between. Germline values: CDR1 LNHDA, CDR2 SQIVND (reference sequence). The CDR3 has 16 residues.

To note about this clone: Other DNA sequences within the sample encode an identical CDR3. The CDR3 nucleotides read TGCGCCAGCAGCTTGGTGGCTAGCGGGGGTCAAGATACGCAGTATTTT. Amino acid sequence: CASSLVASGGQDTQYF. The chain carries TRBV5-1 and TRBJ2-3; 10 bases line up with TRBD2. The CDR3 covers 16 residues. Germline lookup yields CDR1 SGHRS and CDR2 YFSETQ. The ends lost 0 bases at V and 5 bases at J; junction bases unmatched: 6.

The chain employs TRBV28 and TRBJ2-7, with 7 bases matching TRBD1. Trimming cost V 3 bases and J 12 bases; bases outside gene matches: 8. CDR1 is MDHEN, CDR2 SYDVKM, per germline. The CDR3 is 12 residues long. Here the CDR3 DNA reads TGTGCCAGCAGTTTGCTAACAGGGGACCGGTACTTC. Its translation is CASSLLTGDRYF.

The CDR3 loop is CASSESAVGGCSYTF. The CDR3 bases are TGCGCCAGCAGTGAGTCAGCGGTAGGGGGATGTAGCTACACCTTC. This chain links TRBV10-1 with TRBJ1-2; tentatively, D is TRBD1 (6 bases). Per the germline V gene, CDR1 is WNHNN and CDR2 is SYGVQD (reference sequence). V lost 0 bases and J 9 bases, leaving 17 bases between the germline ends. This CDR3 contains 15 residues.